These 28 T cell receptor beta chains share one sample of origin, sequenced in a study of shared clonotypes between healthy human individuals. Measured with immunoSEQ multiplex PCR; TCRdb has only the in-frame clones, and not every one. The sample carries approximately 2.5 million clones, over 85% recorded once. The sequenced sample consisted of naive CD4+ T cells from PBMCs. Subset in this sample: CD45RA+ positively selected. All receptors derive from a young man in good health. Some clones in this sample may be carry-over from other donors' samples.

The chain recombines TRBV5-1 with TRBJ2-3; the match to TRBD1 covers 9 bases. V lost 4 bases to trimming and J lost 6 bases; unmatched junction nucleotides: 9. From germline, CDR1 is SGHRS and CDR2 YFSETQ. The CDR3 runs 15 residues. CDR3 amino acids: CASSQRTGVRDTQYF. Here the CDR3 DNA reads TGCGCCAGCAGCCAGCGGACAGGGGTCAGGGATACGCAGTATTTT.

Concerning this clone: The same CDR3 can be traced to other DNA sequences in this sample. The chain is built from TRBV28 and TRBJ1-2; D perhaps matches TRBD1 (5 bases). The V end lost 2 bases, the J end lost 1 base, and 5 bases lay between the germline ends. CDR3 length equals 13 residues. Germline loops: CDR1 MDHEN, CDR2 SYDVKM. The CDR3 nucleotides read TGTGCCAGCAGTTTAAGGGGTAACTATGGCTACACCTTC. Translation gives CASSLRGNYGYTF.

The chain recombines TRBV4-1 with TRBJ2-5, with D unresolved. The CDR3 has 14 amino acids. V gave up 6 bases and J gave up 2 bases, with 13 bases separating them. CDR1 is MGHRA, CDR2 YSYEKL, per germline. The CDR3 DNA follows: TGCGCCAGCAGTCATTTCACAGAACAAGAGACCCAGTACTTC. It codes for CASSHFTEQETQYF.

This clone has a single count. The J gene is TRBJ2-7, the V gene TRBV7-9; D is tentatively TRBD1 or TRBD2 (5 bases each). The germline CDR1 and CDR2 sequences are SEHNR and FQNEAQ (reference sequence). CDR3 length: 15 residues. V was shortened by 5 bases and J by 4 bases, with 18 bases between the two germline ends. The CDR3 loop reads CASSLDSGRIYEQYF. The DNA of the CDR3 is TGTGCCAGCAGCCTCGATTCGGGACGGATATACGAGCAGTACTTC.

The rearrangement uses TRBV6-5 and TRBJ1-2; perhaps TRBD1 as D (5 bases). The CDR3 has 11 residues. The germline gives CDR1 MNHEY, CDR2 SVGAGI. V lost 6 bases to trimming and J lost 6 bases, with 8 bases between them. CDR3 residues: CASSSGNGYTF. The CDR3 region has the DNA TGTGCCAGCAGCTCAGGGAATGGCTACACCTTC.

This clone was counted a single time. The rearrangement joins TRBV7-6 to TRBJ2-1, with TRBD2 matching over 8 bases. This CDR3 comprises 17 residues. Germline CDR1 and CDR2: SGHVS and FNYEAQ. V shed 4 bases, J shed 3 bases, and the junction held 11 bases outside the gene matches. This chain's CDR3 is CASSSALPGGRYNEQFF. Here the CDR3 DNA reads TGTGCCAGCAGCTCCGCCCTTCCGGGAGGGCGCTACAATGAGCAGTTCTTC.

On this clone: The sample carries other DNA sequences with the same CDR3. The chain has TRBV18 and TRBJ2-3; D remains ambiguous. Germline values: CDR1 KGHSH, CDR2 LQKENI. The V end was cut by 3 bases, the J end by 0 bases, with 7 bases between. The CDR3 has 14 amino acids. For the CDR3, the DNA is TGTGCCAGCTCACCTTCGTATAGCACAGATACGCAGTATTTT. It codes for CASSPSYSTDTQYF.

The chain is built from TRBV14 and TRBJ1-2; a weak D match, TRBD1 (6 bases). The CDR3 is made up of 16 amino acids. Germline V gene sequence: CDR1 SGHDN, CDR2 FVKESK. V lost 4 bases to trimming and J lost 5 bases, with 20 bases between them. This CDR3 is CASSLRGPKGVYGYTF. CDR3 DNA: TGTGCCAGCAGCCTCCGGGGGCCAAAAGGGGTTTATGGCTACACCTTC.

The DNA of the CDR3 is TGTGCCAGCAGTGGGTCTGGCGGGACTAGCGGGAGGGCCGAAATCTACGAGCAGTACTTC. Protein sequence: CASSGSGGTSGRAEIYEQYF. V is TRBV28 and J is TRBJ2-7; 16 bases map to TRBD2. The CDR3 length is 20 residues. The germline gives CDR1 MDHEN, CDR2 SYDVKM. The junction had 16 bases not matched to a gene; V was cut back by 5 bases and J by 3 bases.

CDR3 in DNA: TGCGCCAGCAGTGCCAGCGGTGCACAAGAGACCCAGTACTTC. This encodes CASSASGAQETQYF. The V gene is TRBV10-1, the J gene TRBJ2-5; TRBD2 is a possible D gene (5 bases). The CDR3 is 14 amino acids. V dropped 4 bases and J dropped 2 bases, with 11 bases sitting between them. The germline CDR1 and CDR2 sequences are WNHNN and SYGVQD (reference sequence).

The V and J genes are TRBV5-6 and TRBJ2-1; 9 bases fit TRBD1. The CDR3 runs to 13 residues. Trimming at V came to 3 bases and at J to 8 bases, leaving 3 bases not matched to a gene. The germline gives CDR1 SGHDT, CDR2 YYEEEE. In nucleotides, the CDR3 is TGTGCCAGCAGCTGGGACAGGGACTATGAGCAGTTCTTC. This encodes CASSWDRDYEQFF. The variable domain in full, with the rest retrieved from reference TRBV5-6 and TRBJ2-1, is DAGVTQSPTHLIKTRGQQVTLRCSPKSGHDTVSWYQQALGQGPQFIFQYYEEEERQRGNFPDRFSGHQFPNYSSELNVNALLLGDSALYLCASSWDRDYEQFFGPGTRLTVL.

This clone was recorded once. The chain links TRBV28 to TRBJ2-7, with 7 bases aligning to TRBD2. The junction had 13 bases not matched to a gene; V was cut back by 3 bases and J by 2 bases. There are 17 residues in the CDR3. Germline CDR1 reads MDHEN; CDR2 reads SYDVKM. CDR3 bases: TGTGCCAGCAGTTTGGGAGGGCTAGCAGGAGGTACCTACGAGCAGTACTTC. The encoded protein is CASSLGGLAGGTYEQYF. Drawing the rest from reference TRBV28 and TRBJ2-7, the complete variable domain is DVKVTQSSRYLVKRTGEKVFLECVQDMDHENMFWYRQDPGLGLRLIYFSYDVKMKEKGDIPEGYSVSREKKERFSLILESASTNQTSMYLCASSLGGLAGGTYEQYFGPGTRLTVT.

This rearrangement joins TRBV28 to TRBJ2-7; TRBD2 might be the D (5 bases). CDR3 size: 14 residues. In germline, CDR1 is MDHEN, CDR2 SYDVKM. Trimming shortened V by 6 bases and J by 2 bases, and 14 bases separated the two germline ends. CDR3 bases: TGTGCCAGCAGCTTCCCGACTAACCCCTACGAGCAGTACTTC. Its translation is CASSFPTNPYEQYF.

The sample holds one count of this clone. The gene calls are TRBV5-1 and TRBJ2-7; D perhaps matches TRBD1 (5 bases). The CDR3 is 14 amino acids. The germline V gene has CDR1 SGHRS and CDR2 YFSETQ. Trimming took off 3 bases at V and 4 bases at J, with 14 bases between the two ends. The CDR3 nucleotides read TGCGCCAGCAGCTCTGACGTGGGGCTTTACGAGCAGTACTTC. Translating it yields CASSSDVGLYEQYF.

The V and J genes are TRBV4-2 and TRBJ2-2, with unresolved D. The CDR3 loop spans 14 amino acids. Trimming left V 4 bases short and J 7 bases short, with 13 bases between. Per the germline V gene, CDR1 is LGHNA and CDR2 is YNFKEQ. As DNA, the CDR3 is TGTGCCAGCAGCCCTGGACCGGATGGCGGGGAGCTGTTTTTT. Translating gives CASSPGPDGGELFF.

The CDR3 sequence is CASSPGTSRYNEQFF. CDR3 DNA: TGTGCCAGCAGCCCCGGCACTAGCAGGTACAATGAGCAGTTCTTC. The chain uses TRBV11-1 and TRBJ2-1, with D possibly being TRBD2 (6 bases). CDR3 length: 15 amino acids. V lost 5 bases and J 4 bases, leaving 15 bases between the germline ends. Germline V gene sequence: CDR1 SGHAT, CDR2 FQDESV (reference sequence).

The CDR3 reads CASSQDGVGGNQPQHF. As DNA, the CDR3 is TGTGCCAGCAGCCAAGATGGGGTGGGGGGCAATCAGCCCCAGCATTTT. The chain recombines TRBV4-2 with TRBJ1-5; D may be TRBD1 (5 bases). Germline V gene data show CDR1 as LGHNA and CDR2 as YNFKEQ. V lost 0 bases and J 2 bases, leaving 11 bases between the germline ends. The CDR3 covers 16 residues.

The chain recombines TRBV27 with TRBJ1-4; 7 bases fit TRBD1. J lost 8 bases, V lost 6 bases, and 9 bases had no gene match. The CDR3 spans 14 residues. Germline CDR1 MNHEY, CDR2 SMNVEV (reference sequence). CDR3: CASRLQGRGEKLFF. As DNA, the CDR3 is TGTGCCAGCAGATTACAGGGGAGAGGAGAAAAACTGTTTTTT.

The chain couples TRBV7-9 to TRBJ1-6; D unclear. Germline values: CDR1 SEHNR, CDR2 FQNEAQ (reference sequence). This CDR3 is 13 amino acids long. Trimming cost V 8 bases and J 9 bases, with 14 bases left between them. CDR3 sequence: CASGIRGFSPLHF. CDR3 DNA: TGTGCCAGCGGGATCAGAGGATTTTCACCCCTCCACTTT.

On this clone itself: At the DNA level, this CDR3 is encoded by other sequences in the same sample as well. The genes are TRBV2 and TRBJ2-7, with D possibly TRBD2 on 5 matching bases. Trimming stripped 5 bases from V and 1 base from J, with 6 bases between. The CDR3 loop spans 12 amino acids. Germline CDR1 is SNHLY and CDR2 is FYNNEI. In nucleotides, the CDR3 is TGTGCCAGCAGTCGGACTTCCTACGAGCAGTACTTC. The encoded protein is CASSRTSYEQYF. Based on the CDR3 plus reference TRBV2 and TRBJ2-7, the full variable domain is EPEVTQTPSHQVTQMGQEVILRCVPISNHLYFYWYRQILGQKVEFLVSFYNNEISEKSEIFDDQFSVERPDGSNFTLKIRSTKLEDSAMYFCASSRTSYEQYFGPGTRLTVT.

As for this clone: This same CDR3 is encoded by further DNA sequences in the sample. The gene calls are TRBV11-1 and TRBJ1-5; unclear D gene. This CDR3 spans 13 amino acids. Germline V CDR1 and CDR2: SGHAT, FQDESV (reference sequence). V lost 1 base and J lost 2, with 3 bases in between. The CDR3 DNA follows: TGTGCCAGCAGCTTAGATCGCAATCAGCCCCAGCATTTT. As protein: CASSLDRNQPQHF.

DNA of the CDR3: TGTGCCATCTCCAGGGAGTCCGGGGAGCTGTTTTTT. It yields the protein CAISRESGELFF. This chain uses TRBV10-3 with TRBJ2-2; D is tentatively TRBD1 or TRBD2 (5 bases each). The V gene's germline CDR1 is ENHRY and CDR2 SYGVKD. This CDR3 is built from 12 residues. With 8 bases removed from V and 6 bases from J, the gap between germline ends came to 10 bases.

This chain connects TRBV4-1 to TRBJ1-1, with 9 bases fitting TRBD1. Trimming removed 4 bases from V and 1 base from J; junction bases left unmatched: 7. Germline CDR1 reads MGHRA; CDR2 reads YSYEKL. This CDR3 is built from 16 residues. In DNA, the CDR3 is TGCGCCAGCAGCCCCGGACAGGGGAGGGCGAACACTGAAGCTTTCTTT. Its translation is CASSPGQGRANTEAFF.

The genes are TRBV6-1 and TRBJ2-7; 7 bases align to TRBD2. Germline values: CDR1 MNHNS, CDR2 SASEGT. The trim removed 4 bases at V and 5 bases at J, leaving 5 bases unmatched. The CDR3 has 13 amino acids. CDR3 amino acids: CASSGLAGHEQYF. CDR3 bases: TGTGCCAGCAGTGGACTAGCCGGCCACGAGCAGTACTTC.

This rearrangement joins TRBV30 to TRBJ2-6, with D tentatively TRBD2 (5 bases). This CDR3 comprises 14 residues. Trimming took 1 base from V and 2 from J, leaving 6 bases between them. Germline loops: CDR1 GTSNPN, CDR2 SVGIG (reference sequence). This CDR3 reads CAWSERAGANVLTF. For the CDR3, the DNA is TGTGCCTGGAGTGAGAGGGCTGGGGCCAACGTCCTGACTTTC.

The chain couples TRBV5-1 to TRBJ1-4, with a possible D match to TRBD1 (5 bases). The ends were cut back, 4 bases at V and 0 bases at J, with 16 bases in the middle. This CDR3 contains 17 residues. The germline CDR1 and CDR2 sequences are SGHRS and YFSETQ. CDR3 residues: CASSLEGRVATNEKLFF. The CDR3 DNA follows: TGCGCCAGCAGCCTGGAGGGCAGGGTTGCAACTAATGAAAAACTGTTTTTT.

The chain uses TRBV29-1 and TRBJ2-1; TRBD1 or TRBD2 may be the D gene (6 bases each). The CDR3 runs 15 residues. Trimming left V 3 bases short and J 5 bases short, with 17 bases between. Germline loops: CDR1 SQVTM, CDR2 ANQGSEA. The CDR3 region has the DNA TGCAGCGTTGATTGGCTCGGGGGCTTTGACAATGAGCAGTTCTTC. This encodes CSVDWLGGFDNEQFF.

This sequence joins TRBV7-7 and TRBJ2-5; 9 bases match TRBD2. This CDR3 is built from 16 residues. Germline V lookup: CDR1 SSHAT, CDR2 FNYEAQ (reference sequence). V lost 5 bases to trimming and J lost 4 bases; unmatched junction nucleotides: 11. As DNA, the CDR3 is TGTGCCAGCAGCCGTATCCCCGCGGGAGGGGGAGAGACCCAGTACTTC. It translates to CASSRIPAGGGETQYF.